These T cell receptor beta chains were read from a single sample in a study of blood T cell repertoires in COVID-19. Sequenced by immunoSEQ multiplex PCR; TCRdb stores in-frame clones only, minus some. This sample has approximately 65,000 clones, with less than 95% found just once. Sequencing input: peripheral blood. The receptors were gathered from a young woman with acute or convalescent COVID-19. Each CDR3 is given with its conserved first and last residue. A D gene is named only where the DNA matches it firmly. Only some rows state a clone size, as once, few, many or a class for expanded clones.

d_call,j_call,v_call,clone_size,cdr3_nt,cdr3_aa
.,TRBJ1-2,TRBV11-2,once,TGTGCCAGCAGCCAGGGGCAGTCTGGCTACACCTTC,CASSQGQSGYTF
.,TRBJ2-7,TRBV25-1,.,TGTACCAGCAGTGACAACAACGTCGAGCAGTACTTC,CTSSDNNVEQYF
TRBD1,TRBJ1-5,TRBV19,.,TGTGCCAGTAGTGGAACGAAACTTTACAGGGGCCAGAATCAGCCCCAGCATTTT,CASSGTKLYRGQNQPQHF
.,TRBJ2-3,TRBV5-1,.,TGCGCCAGCAGCTTGGGCAGGCAAACTAGCACAGATACGCAGTATTTT,CASSLGRQTSTDTQYF
TRBD1,TRBJ1-3,TRBV29-1,once,TGCAGCGTTACGAAGACAGGGATGGGAAACACCATATATTTT,CSVTKTGMGNTIYF
.,TRBJ1-6,TRBV30,.,TGTGCCTGGAGACTGACAGAGGCGGTTGGACCCCTCCACTTT,CAWRLTEAVGPLHF
.,TRBJ1-1,TRBV2,.,TGTGCCAGCCACGAAGGTCAGGGACTTCGGACTGAAGCTTTCTTT,CASHEGQGLRTEAFF
.,TRBJ2-2,TRBV7-9,.,TGTGCCAGCAGCTTCAGCGACAGGAGGGAGCTGTTTTTT,CASSFSDRRELFF
TRBD2,TRBJ2-2,TRBV30,.,TGTGCCTCATCAACGGGGGGAACGAACACCGGGGAGCTGTTTTTT,CASSTGGTNTGELFF
TRBD2,TRBJ2-1,TRBV19,once,TGTGCCAGTAGTTGGACGGGAGGAGGTATTGAGCAGTTCTTC,CASSWTGGGIEQFF
.,TRBJ2-5,TRBV3-1/TRBV3-2,.,TGTGCCAGCTTGGGGGGAGAGACCCAGTACTTC,CASLGGETQYF
.,TRBJ1-4,TRBV5-1,once,TGCGCCAGCAGCTTCCTTTGGCCTGCAACTAATGAAAAACTGTTTTTT,CASSFLWPATNEKLFF
.,TRBJ2-1,TRBV5-4,.,TGTGCCAGCAGCTCGCGAGGGGGTGAGCAGTTCTTC,CASSSRGGEQFF
TRBD1,TRBJ1-2,TRBV7-2,.,TGTGCCAGCAGCTTATATAGACAGGGTGGCTACACCTTC,CASSLYRQGGYTF
TRBD1,TRBJ1-2,TRBV19,once,TGTGCCAGTAGTACCCAGGGGGACTATGGCTACACCTTC,CASSTQGDYGYTF
TRBD1,TRBJ1-3,TRBV27,.,TGTGCCAGCCCCGTTAAGGACAGGGCGAGATTCTCTGGAAACACCATATATTTT,CASPVKDRARFSGNTIYF
TRBD1,TRBJ1-4,TRBV4-1,.,TGCGCCAGCAGCCAAGGGACAGGGGCGACAACTAATGAAAAACTGTTTTTT,CASSQGTGATTNEKLFF
TRBD1,TRBJ2-2,TRBV5-1,.,TGCGCCAGCAGCCTATCACGGACAGGGGGGACCGGGGAGCTGTTTTTT,CASSLSRTGGTGELFF
.,TRBJ1-6,TRBV19,.,TGTGCCAGCTCACAGGGAAGCACGCTGAATTCACCCCTCCACTTT,CASSQGSTLNSPLHF
.,TRBJ1-1,TRBV18,.,TGTGCCAGCTCACCGAGTGGGAACACTGAAGCTTTCTTT,CASSPSGNTEAFF
.,TRBJ1-2,TRBV5-4,.,TGTGCCAGCAGCCCTTCAGAAGGGGGTCCTAACTATGGCTACACCTTC,CASSPSEGGPNYGYTF
.,TRBJ1-5,TRBV7-2,few,TGTGCCAGCAGCTTAGCGGGGGGACCCAATCAGCCCCAGCATTTT,CASSLAGGPNQPQHF
.,TRBJ1-2,TRBV7-9,.,TGTGCCAGCAGCTTAGCGCTTAACAGGGAAGCTAACTATGGCTACACCTTC,CASSLALNREANYGYTF
TRBD1,TRBJ1-4,TRBV30,once,TGTGCCGGACGACAGGGGGCGCGGGCTAATGAAAAACTGTTTTTT,CAGRQGARANEKLFF
TRBD1,TRBJ1-2,TRBV19,.,TGTGCCAGTAGTGGGGACAGTGCTAACTATGGCTACACCTTC,CASSGDSANYGYTF
.,TRBJ2-5,TRBV5-5,.,TGTGCCAGCAGCTTGGGGCTAGCTTCGAGACGGGAGACCCAGTACTTC,CASSLGLASRRETQYF
.,TRBJ1-5,TRBV5-6,.,TGTGCCAGCAGCATGCAATCTGCCCTCGAGCAGCCCCAGCATTTT,CASSMQSALEQPQHF
.,TRBJ1-2,TRBV7-9,once,TGTGCCAGCAGCTTAGAGGGTTTGGCAGGGGAAAACTATGGCTACACCTTC,CASSLEGLAGENYGYTF
TRBD2,TRBJ2-5,TRBV7-7,.,TGTGCCAGCAGCGGAGGACTAGCGGGATTTGAGACCCAGTACTTC,CASSGGLAGFETQYF
TRBD1,TRBJ1-1,TRBV14,.,TGTGCCAGCAGCCAGCTAAGGAGACAGGGGTTGAACACTGAAGCTTTCTTT,CASSQLRRQGLNTEAFF
TRBD2,TRBJ2-1,TRBV4-3,.,TGCGCCAGCAGCCCCAAAGGGGGACTAGCGGGAGGTATTTACAATGAGCAGTTCTTC,CASSPKGGLAGGIYNEQFF
TRBD1,TRBJ1-4,TRBV29-1,.,TGCAGCGTTGCCACCGGGACAGGGGGGGAAAAACTGTTTTTT,CSVATGTGGEKLFF
.,TRBJ2-1,TRBV5-6,.,TGTGCCAGCAGCTACGGACAGTCTAATGAGCAGTTCTTC,CASSYGQSNEQFF
.,TRBJ2-7,TRBV11-2,.,TGTGCCAGCAGCATATTAGGGGGACCAGGGAATACGTACTTC,CASSILGGPGNTYF
TRBD1,TRBJ1-5,TRBV29-1,.,TGCAGCGTTGAATTTCAAAGACAGGGTGTGGAGCCCCAGCATTTT,CSVEFQRQGVEPQHF
TRBD1,TRBJ2-2,TRBV4-1,.,TGCGCCAGCAGCCAAGTAGGGGGCGGCTCCGGGGAGCTGTTTTTT,CASSQVGGGSGELFF
TRBD2,TRBJ2-3,TRBV28,.,TGTGCCAGCAGTCAAAGGACTAGCGGCTTCACAGATACGCAGTATTTT,CASSQRTSGFTDTQYF
TRBD1,TRBJ1-6,TRBV4-1,.,TGCGCCAGCGGACAGGGGCACAATTCACCCCTCCACTTT,CASGQGHNSPLHF
.,TRBJ1-2,TRBV6-5,.,TGTGCCAGCAGTTACAGCTCGGGTTCCCTCTATGGCTACACCTTC,CASSYSSGSLYGYTF
TRBD2,TRBJ2-5,TRBV7-2,.,TGTGCCAGCAGCGGGCCCGGGAGGTACCAAGAGACCCAGTACTTC,CASSGPGRYQETQYF
TRBD1,TRBJ2-5,TRBV29-1,.,TGCAGCGTTACAGGGGGGACCTACGGAGAGACCCAGTACTTC,CSVTGGTYGETQYF
.,TRBJ2-7,TRBV10-3,.,TGTGCCATCAGTGAGTCGACTCACTACGAGCAGTACTTC,CAISESTHYEQYF
TRBD1,TRBJ1-1,TRBV10-1,.,TGCGCCAGCAGCTCCGGGACAGGGAACACTGAAGCTTTCTTT,CASSSGTGNTEAFF
.,TRBJ1-1,TRBV5-4,.,TGTGCCAGCAGCTTTCGACAGAACACTGAAGCTTTCTTT,CASSFRQNTEAFF
TRBD1,TRBJ2-3,TRBV10-1,.,TGCGCCAGCATCACACAGGGGCCAATTAGCACAGATACGCAGTATTTT,CASITQGPISTDTQYF
.,TRBJ1-1,TRBV7-9,.,TGTGCCAGCAGCTCGGACACCACTGAAGCTTTCTTT,CASSSDTTEAFF
.,TRBJ2-1,TRBV29-1,.,TGCAGCGTTGAAAGAGGAGGGGTCCATGAGCAGTTCTTC,CSVERGGVHEQFF
TRBD1,TRBJ1-2,TRBV6-1,.,TGTGCCAGCAGTGAATTCAGAGGGGGCGGTTATGGCTACACCTTC,CASSEFRGGGYGYTF
.,TRBJ1-3,TRBV7-9,.,TGTGCCAGCAGCTTAGATTTTCAGGGCCGCTCTGGAAACACCATATATTTT,CASSLDFQGRSGNTIYF
.,TRBJ1-2,TRBV25-1,.,TGTGCCAGCAGTGAAGCCGGGAGCTACACCTTC,CASSEAGSYTF
TRBD2,TRBJ2-1,TRBV6-2/TRBV6-3,.,TGTGCCAGCAGTTATTTTCGCGGGAGGTACAATGAGCAGTTCTTC,CASSYFRGRYNEQFF
TRBD1,TRBJ1-2,TRBV19,once,TGTGCCAGTAGTATATTGGACAGGGCGGCTCATGGCTACACCTTC,CASSILDRAAHGYTF
TRBD2,TRBJ2-2,TRBV5-5,.,TGTGCCAGCAGCTACGGACTAGCGGGGGGGCCGAACACCGGGGAGCTGTTTTTT,CASSYGLAGGPNTGELFF
.,TRBJ2-2,TRBV4-1,few,TGCGCCAGCAGCCAAACTAACACCGGGGAGCTGTTTTTT,CASSQTNTGELFF
.,TRBJ2-2,TRBV2,.,TGTGCCAGCAGTGTCGACACCGGGGAGCTGTTTTTT,CASSVDTGELFF
.,TRBJ1-5,TRBV15,.,TGTGCCACCAGCACGGACCAGGGGAGCAATCAGCCCCAGCATTTT,CATSTDQGSNQPQHF
.,TRBJ1-6,TRBV9,once,TGTGCCAGCAGCCCCTACGTCGGGTCGAGTTCACCCCTCCACTTT,CASSPYVGSSSPLHF
.,TRBJ2-3,TRBV13,.,TGTGCCAGCAGCTCGCGGGACTCAACCACAGATACGCAGTATTTT,CASSSRDSTTDTQYF